This T cell receptor beta chain was identified in a study of cytomegalovirus exposure and HLA in healthy donors. Study in general: Previous work identified 95 million to 140 million unique TCR beta sequences from around 170 million T cells. About four fifths of 300 to 450 genotyped donors fell in the Caucasian-associated ancestry cluster.

Details on this clone: Its antigen is unknown.

PCR primers comprised 60 Vbeta and 13 Jbeta primers. The table came from immunoSEQ multiplex PCR; TCRdb's copy has only in-frame clones and leaves some out. Here the sample spans roughly 170,000 clones, around four fifths being singletons. Nominally healthy donors provided the samples, though records likely missed some immune exposures. Findings and caveats of the study: Most subjects had HLA-A and HLA-B alleles reportedly predicted accurately by TCR beta sequences.

This sequence originates from a woman in her thirties in good health and CMV-seropositive. Sequenced sample: PBMCs.

The CDR3 is CASSPPARGYNEQFF. In DNA, the CDR3 is TGTGCCAGCTCCCCTCCGGCAAGGGGATACAATGAGCAGTTCTTC. This chain links TRBV27 with TRBJ2-1; weak D call: TRBD1 (5 bases). Germline-derived CDR1 and CDR2 are MNHEY and SMNVEV (reference sequence). This CDR3 has 15 amino acids. V lost 8 bases, J lost 4 bases, and 18 bases lay in between.